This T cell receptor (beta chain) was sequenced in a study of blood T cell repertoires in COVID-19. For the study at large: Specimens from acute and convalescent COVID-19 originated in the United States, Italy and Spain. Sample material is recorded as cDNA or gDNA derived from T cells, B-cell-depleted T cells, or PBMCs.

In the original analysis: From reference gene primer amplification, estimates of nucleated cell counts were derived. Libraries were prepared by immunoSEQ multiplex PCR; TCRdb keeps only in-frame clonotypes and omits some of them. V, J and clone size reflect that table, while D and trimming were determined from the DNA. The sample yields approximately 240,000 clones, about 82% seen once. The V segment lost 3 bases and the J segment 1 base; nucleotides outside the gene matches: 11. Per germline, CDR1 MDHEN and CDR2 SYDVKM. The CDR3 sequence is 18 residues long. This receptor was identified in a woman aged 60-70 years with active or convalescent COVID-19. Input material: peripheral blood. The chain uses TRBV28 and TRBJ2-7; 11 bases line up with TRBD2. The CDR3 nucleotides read TGTGCCAGCAGTTTCCCCTATCTAGCGGGGGGCTATTCCTACGAGCAGTACGTC. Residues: CASSFPYLAGGYSYEQYV.